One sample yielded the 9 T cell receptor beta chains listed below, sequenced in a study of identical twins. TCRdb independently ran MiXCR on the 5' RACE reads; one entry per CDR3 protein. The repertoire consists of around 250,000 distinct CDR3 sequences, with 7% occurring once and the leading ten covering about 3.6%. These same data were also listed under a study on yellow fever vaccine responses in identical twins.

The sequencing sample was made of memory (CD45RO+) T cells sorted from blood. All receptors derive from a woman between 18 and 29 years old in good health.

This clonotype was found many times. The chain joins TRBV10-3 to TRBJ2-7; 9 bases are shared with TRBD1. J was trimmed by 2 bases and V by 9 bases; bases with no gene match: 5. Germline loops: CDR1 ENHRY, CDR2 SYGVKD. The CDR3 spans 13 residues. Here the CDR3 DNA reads TGTGCCATAATGACAGGGGGGGCCTACGAGCAGTACTTC. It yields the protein CAIMTGGAYEQYF.

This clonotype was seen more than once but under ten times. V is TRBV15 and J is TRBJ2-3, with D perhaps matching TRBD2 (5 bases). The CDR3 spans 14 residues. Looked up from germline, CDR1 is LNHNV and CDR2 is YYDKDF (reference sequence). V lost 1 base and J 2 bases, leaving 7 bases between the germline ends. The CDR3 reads CATSRAGYTDTQYF. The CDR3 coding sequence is TGTGCCACCAGCAGAGCGGGGTACACAGATACGCAGTATTTT.

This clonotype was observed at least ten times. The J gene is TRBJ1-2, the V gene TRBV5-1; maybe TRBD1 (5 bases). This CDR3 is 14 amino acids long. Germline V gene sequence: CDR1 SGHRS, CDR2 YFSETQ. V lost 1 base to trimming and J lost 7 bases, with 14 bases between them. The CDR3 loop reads CASSLTQGVSGYTF. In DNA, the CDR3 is TGCGCCAGCAGCTTGACGCAGGGAGTTAGTGGCTACACCTTC.

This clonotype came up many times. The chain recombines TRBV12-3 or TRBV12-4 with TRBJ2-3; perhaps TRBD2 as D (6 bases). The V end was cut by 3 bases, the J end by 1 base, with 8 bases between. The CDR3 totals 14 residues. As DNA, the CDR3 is TGTGCCAGCAGTTTGGCTAGCGGCACAGATACGCAGTATTTT. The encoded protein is CASSLASGTDTQYF.

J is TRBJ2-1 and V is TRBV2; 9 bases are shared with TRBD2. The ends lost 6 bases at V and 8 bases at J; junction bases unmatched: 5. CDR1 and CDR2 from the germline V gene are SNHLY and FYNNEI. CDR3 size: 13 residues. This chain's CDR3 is CASRGLAQYEQFF. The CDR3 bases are TGTGCCAGCAGGGGACTAGCACAGTATGAGCAGTTCTTC.

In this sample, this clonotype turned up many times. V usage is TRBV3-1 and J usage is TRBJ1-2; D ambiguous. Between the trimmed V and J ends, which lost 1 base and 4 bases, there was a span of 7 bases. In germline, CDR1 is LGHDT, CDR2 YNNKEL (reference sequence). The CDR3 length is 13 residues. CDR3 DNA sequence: TGTGCCAGCAGCCAAGCCTCTGCCTATGGCTACACCTTC. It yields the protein CASSQASAYGYTF.

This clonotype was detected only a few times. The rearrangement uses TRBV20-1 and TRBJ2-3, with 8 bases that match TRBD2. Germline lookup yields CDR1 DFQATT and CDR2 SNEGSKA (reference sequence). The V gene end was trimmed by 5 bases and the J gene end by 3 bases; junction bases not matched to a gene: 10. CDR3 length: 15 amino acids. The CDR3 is CSASGSGSQTDTQYF. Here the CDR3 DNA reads TGCAGTGCTTCAGGGAGCGGGAGTCAAACAGATACGCAGTATTTT.

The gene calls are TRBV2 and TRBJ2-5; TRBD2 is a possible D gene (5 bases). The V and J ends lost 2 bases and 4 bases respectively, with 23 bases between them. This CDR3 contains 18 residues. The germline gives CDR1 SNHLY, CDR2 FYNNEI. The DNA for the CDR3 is TGTGCCAGCAGTGAAAGCGGAAGAGGCGGCCCGTTGGCAGAGACCCAGTACTTC. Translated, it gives CASSESGRGGPLAETQYF.

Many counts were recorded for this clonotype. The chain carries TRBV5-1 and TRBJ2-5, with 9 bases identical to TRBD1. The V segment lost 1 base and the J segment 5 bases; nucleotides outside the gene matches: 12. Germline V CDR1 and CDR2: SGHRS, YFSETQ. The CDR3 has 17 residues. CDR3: CASSLLGSGQGSETQYF. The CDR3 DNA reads TGCGCCAGCAGCTTGTTAGGTTCGGGACAGGGAAGTGAGACCCAGTACTTC.